The rows below give T cell receptor beta chains drawn from one sample of a study of T cells in localized non-small cell lung cancer. Method: immunoSEQ multiplex PCR; TCRdb's copy keeps in-frame clones and lacks some. The sample consists of under 30,000 clones, roughly 87% of them appearing once. The starting material was peripheral blood, obtained before any cancer treatment. Receptors were obtained from a woman aged 40-75 years with stage I lung adenocarcinoma. Each CDR3 is given with its conserved first and last residue.

CDR3 protein: CASSPGQRNTEAFF; J gene: TRBJ1-1; V gene: TRBV7-8; CDR3 length: 14
CDR3 protein: CAISDPGQSLGGYTF; J gene: TRBJ1-2; V gene: TRBV10-3; CDR3 length: 15
CDR3 protein: CASSFGRTYNSPLHF; J gene: TRBJ1-6; V gene: TRBV11-1; CDR3 length: 15
CDR3 protein: CAWSSAAGNTIYF; J gene: TRBJ1-3; V gene: TRBV30; CDR3 length: 13
CDR3 protein: CASSQDQGTGNTIYF; J gene: TRBJ1-3; V gene: TRBV4-1; CDR3 length: 15
CDR3 protein: CASNSWERDQPQHF; J gene: TRBJ1-5; V gene: TRBV6-1; CDR3 length: 14
CDR3 protein: CAWRTVEKLFF; J gene: TRBJ1-4; V gene: TRBV30; CDR3 length: 11
CDR3 protein: CAAAPMLATDTQYF; J gene: TRBJ2-3; V gene: TRBV2; CDR3 length: 14
CDR3 protein: CASSLTGGAEAFF; J gene: TRBJ1-1; V gene: TRBV7-3; CDR3 length: 13
CDR3 protein: CASSPRINRNTGELFF; J gene: TRBJ2-2; V gene: TRBV5-1; CDR3 length: 16
CDR3 protein: CASSLGTRLGEQYF; J gene: TRBJ2-7; V gene: TRBV5-1; CDR3 length: 14
CDR3 protein: CASSAGMASGLNEQFF; J gene: TRBJ2-1; V gene: TRBV9; CDR3 length: 16
CDR3 protein: CASSRGDTGEQYF; J gene: TRBJ2-7; V gene: TRBV4-3; CDR3 length: 13
CDR3 protein: CASSFSGGNTIYF; J gene: TRBJ1-3; V gene: TRBV7-2; CDR3 length: 13
CDR3 protein: CASSLDLNTEAFF; J gene: TRBJ1-1; V gene: TRBV5-4; CDR3 length: 13
CDR3 protein: CAWRTGASYEQYF; J gene: TRBJ2-7; V gene: TRBV30; CDR3 length: 13
CDR3 protein: CASSLRPGQGYNEQFF; J gene: TRBJ2-1; V gene: TRBV7-3; CDR3 length: 16
CDR3 protein: CASSRSGTDGNTIYF; J gene: TRBJ1-3; V gene: TRBV9; CDR3 length: 15
CDR3 protein: CASSVGLAASYEQYF; J gene: TRBJ2-7; V gene: TRBV9; CDR3 length: 15
CDR3 protein: CASSLGDTSYNEQFF; J gene: TRBJ2-1; V gene: TRBV28; CDR3 length: 15
CDR3 protein: CASSLTSTRTGPFYEQYF; J gene: TRBJ2-7; V gene: TRBV28; CDR3 length: 18
CDR3 protein: CASSLRMVGYTF; J gene: TRBJ1-2; V gene: TRBV7-9; CDR3 length: 12
CDR3 protein: CASSFPTGSGYTF; J gene: TRBJ1-2; V gene: TRBV19; CDR3 length: 13
CDR3 protein: CASSQERTTDTQYF; J gene: TRBJ2-3; V gene: TRBV4-3; CDR3 length: 14
CDR3 protein: CATLDREDEQYF; J gene: TRBJ2-7; V gene: TRBV28; CDR3 length: 12
CDR3 protein: CASGDRGSDEQYF; J gene: TRBJ2-7; V gene: TRBV6-1; CDR3 length: 13
CDR3 protein: CASSATGSGANVLTF; J gene: TRBJ2-6; V gene: TRBV7-3; CDR3 length: 15
CDR3 protein: CASSIRTGGGAGELFF; J gene: TRBJ2-2; V gene: TRBV19; CDR3 length: 16
CDR3 protein: CASSPPNKGANTGELFF; J gene: TRBJ2-2; V gene: TRBV18; CDR3 length: 17
CDR3 protein: CSVGYNEQFF; J gene: TRBJ2-1; V gene: TRBV29-1; CDR3 length: 10
CDR3 protein: CASSPGTVEAFF; J gene: TRBJ1-1; V gene: TRBV18; CDR3 length: 12
CDR3 protein: CASSLQGEYNEQFF; J gene: TRBJ2-1; V gene: TRBV4-2; CDR3 length: 14
CDR3 protein: CASSARQGRSEKLFF; J gene: TRBJ1-4; V gene: TRBV27; CDR3 length: 15
CDR3 protein: CASQVASLVSGGGGQFF; J gene: TRBJ2-1; V gene: TRBV5-1; CDR3 length: 17
CDR3 protein: CASNQGWGQGKQPQHF; J gene: TRBJ1-5; V gene: TRBV7-2; CDR3 length: 16
CDR3 protein: CASSQYPRGLNQPQHF; J gene: TRBJ1-5; V gene: TRBV28; CDR3 length: 16
CDR3 protein: CASSEARPIEEGGELFF; J gene: TRBJ2-2; V gene: TRBV6-1; CDR3 length: 17
CDR3 protein: CSVEETGNGYTF; J gene: TRBJ1-2; V gene: TRBV29-1; CDR3 length: 12
CDR3 protein: CASSFTPGTGKSPLHF; J gene: TRBJ1-6; V gene: TRBV7-8; CDR3 length: 16
CDR3 protein: CASSAQGSSGANVLTF; J gene: TRBJ2-6; V gene: TRBV7-3; CDR3 length: 16